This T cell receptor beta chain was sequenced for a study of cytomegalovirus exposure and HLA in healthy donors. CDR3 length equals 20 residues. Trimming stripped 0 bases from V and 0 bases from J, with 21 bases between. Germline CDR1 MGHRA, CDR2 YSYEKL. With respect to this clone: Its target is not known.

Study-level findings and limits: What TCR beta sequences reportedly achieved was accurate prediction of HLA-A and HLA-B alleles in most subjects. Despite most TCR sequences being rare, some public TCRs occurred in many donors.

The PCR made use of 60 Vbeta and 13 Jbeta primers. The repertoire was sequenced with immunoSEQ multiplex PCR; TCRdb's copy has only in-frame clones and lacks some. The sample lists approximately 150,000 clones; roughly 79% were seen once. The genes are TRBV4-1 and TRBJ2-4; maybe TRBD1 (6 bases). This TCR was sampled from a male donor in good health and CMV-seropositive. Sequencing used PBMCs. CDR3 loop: CASSQDFRLTGPVAKNIQYF. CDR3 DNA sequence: TGCGCCAGCAGCCAAGATTTTAGACTGACAGGCCCTGTAGCCAAAAACATTCAGTACTTC.